The 27 T cell receptor beta chains given below trace back to one sample, sequenced in a study of T cells after posttransplantation cyclophosphamide. A marrow graft followed busulfan-fludarabine conditioning, with cyclophosphamide on days +3 and +4. Some clones are missing from TCRdb's copy, which holds only in-frame ones; the method was immunoSEQ multiplex PCR. The sample contains 14,000 or so clones, none of them singletons. The material was PBMCs, obtained 950 to 1,200 days after allogeneic stem cell transplant with posttransplant cyclophosphamide. Source of these receptors: a female patient between 35 and 55 years old who received an allogeneic stem cell transplant from a related donor, was CMV-positive, and had no GVHD. Some T cells may be graft donor cells.

This clone was recorded at least ten times. The chain recombines TRBV9 with TRBJ2-2; D possibly corresponds to TRBD1 (6 bases). The V gene's germline CDR1 is SGDLS and CDR2 YYNGEE. This CDR3 comprises 18 residues. V was clipped by 0 bases and J by 6 bases, with 21 bases between them. CDR3 protein: CASSVVSWVGALAGELFF. The DNA for the CDR3 is TGTGCCAGCAGCGTAGTTTCCTGGGTGGGGGCGCTGGCCGGGGAGCTGTTTTTT.

This clone occurred many times. This CDR3 reads CASSRPGQGQNTEAFF. As DNA, the CDR3 is TGTGCCAGCAGCCGACCGGGACAGGGACAGAACACTGAAGCTTTCTTT. This chain uses TRBV5-4 with TRBJ1-1, with 9 bases identical to TRBD1. The junction had 8 bases not matched to a gene; V was cut back by 4 bases and J by 1 base. The CDR3 has 16 amino acids. Germline CDR1 is SGHNT and CDR2 is YYREEE (reference sequence).

This clone was seen ten or more times. The V and J genes are TRBV4-3 and TRBJ2-7; D unclear. With 1 base removed from V and 2 bases from J, the gap between germline ends came to 15 bases. Germline CDR1 reads LGHNA; CDR2 reads YSLEER. This CDR3 comprises 16 residues. CDR3 sequence reads: CASSQGGHAVTYEQYF. In nucleotides, the CDR3 is TGCGCCAGCAGCCAAGGAGGCCACGCGGTAACCTACGAGCAGTACTTC.

The table lists this clone with a few counts. The chain links TRBV10-3 to TRBJ1-1; D is undetermined. This CDR3 is 16 amino acids long. The V gene lost 2 bases and the J gene lost 2 bases, with 15 bases spanning the gap. Per the germline V gene, CDR1 is ENHRY and CDR2 is SYGVKD. The CDR3 region is CAISETLSAGNTEAFF. The CDR3 nucleotides are TGTGCCATCAGTGAGACCCTCTCCGCGGGAAACACTGAAGCTTTCTTT.

This clone occurred many times. The chain employs TRBV29-1 and TRBJ1-1; 7 bases map to TRBD1. The CDR3 contains 10 residues. Germline CDR1 and CDR2: SQVTM and ANQGSEA. The junction had 2 bases not matched to a gene; V was cut back by 8 bases and J by 5 bases. The CDR3 DNA reads as TGCAGCTTCAGGGGGACTGAAGCTTTCTTT. Its translation is CSFRGTEAFF.

The sample holds many counts of this clone. V usage is TRBV4-1 and J usage is TRBJ1-1, with 11 positions matching TRBD1. Germline CDR1 is MGHRA and CDR2 is YSYEKL. The CDR3 extends over 15 amino acids. V trimming: 5 bases; J trimming: 1 base; junction bases outside the gene matches: 3. The CDR3 coding sequence is TGCGCCAGCAGCTGGGACAGGGGGTCGAACACTGAAGCTTTCTTT. Its protein product is CASSWDRGSNTEAFF.

The CDR3 DNA is TGTGCCAGCAGTCATAGCAGGGTAAGCTACGAGCAGTACTTC. Protein sequence: CASSHSRVSYEQYF. The chain joins TRBV28 to TRBJ2-7; possibly TRBD1 for D (5 bases). The ends were cut back, 5 bases at V and 3 bases at J, with 14 bases in the middle. This CDR3 has 14 residues. Germline V lookup: CDR1 MDHEN, CDR2 SYDVKM.

There are a few counts of this clone. The rearrangement joins TRBV7-2 to TRBJ2-7, with a tentative D call TRBD2 (6 bases). The CDR3 runs to 14 residues. Between the trimmed V and J ends, which lost 2 bases and 3 bases, there was a span of 11 bases. CDR1 is SGHTA and CDR2 is FQGNSA in the germline V gene. The CDR3 protein is CASSLIRGVYEQYF. The CDR3 nucleotides are TGTGCCAGCAGCTTAATCCGCGGGGTCTACGAGCAGTACTTC.

The table lists this clone with many counts. The chain is built from TRBV5-6 and TRBJ1-2, with TRBD1 matching over 9 bases. The CDR3 has 16 amino acids. V lost 7 bases, J lost 4 bases, and 14 bases stayed unmatched. Germline lookup yields CDR1 SGHDT and CDR2 YYEEEE. In DNA form, the CDR3 reads TGTGCCAGCCATGGCCGGGGGACAGGGATAGCCTATGGCTACACCTTC. It is translated as CASHGRGTGIAYGYTF.

The table lists this clone with many counts. This chain joins TRBV11-2 and TRBJ2-1, with TRBD1 as a possible D gene (6 bases). Deletions cut 3 bases from V and 5 bases from J, with 14 bases between. Germline V gene data show CDR1 as SGHAT and CDR2 as FQNNGV. The CDR3 covers 15 residues. CDR3 protein: CASSFGQPSDNEQFF. CDR3 in DNA: TGTGCCAGCAGCTTCGGACAGCCGTCGGACAATGAGCAGTTCTTC.

V gene TRBV4-3 combines with J gene TRBJ2-1, with 8 positions matching TRBD2. The CDR3 spans 16 residues. Germline lookup yields CDR1 LGHNA and CDR2 YSLEER. After removal of 5 bases from V and 4 bases from J, the junction contained 10 bases not matched to a gene. The CDR3 spells CASSYQLAGLYNEQFF. The CDR3 DNA is TGCGCCAGCAGCTACCAGCTAGCGGGTCTTTACAATGAGCAGTTCTTC.

This clone was seen ten or more times. V is TRBV5-4 and J is TRBJ2-1, with 12 nucleotides matching TRBD2. The CDR3 is 15 residues long. J gave up 4 bases and V 4 bases, and 3 bases lay outside the gene matches. The V gene's germline CDR1 is SGHNT and CDR2 YYREEE (reference sequence). The chain's CDR3 is CASSPGLAGYNEQFF. Here the CDR3 DNA reads TGTGCCAGCAGCCCGGGACTAGCGGGTTACAATGAGCAGTTCTTC.

This clone was detected many times. The chain recombines TRBV7-8 with TRBJ2-2, with D possibly being TRBD1 (6 bases). The germline gives CDR1 SGHVS, CDR2 FQNEAQ. V was cut by 5 bases and J by 5 bases, with 18 bases left in between. The CDR3 is 16 amino acids. CDR3 amino acids: CASSPKGYRGTGELFF. CDR3 DNA sequence: TGTGCCAGCAGCCCTAAAGGTTATAGGGGGACCGGGGAGCTGTTTTTT.

In this sample, this clone turned up many times. This rearrangement joins TRBV4-2 to TRBJ2-5, with D possibly matching TRBD1 (6 bases). V was shortened by 0 bases and J by 5 bases, with 13 bases between the two germline ends. CDR3 length equals 15 residues. CDR1 LGHNA and CDR2 YNFKEQ come from the germline V gene. Written as DNA, the CDR3 is TGTGCCAGCAGCCAAGATTCTGGGGGCCGGGAGACCCAGTACTTC. As protein: CASSQDSGGRETQYF.

This clone was seen repeatedly, ten times or more. One base separates it from a far larger clone, so it is likely a read error. The chain carries TRBV19 and TRBJ1-1; possibly TRBD1 for D (5 bases). V lost 8 bases and J 2 bases, leaving 15 bases between the germline ends. This CDR3 has 14 residues. Per germline, CDR1 LNHDA and CDR2 SQIVND (reference sequence). The CDR3 here is CASADPGLNTEAFF. The CDR3 DNA follows: TGTGCCAGTGCTGACCCGGGACTAAACACTGAAGCTTTCTTT.

At least ten counts were recorded for this clone. This chain joins TRBV10-3 and TRBJ2-7, with 11 bases aligning to TRBD2. The germline V gene encodes CDR1 ENHRY and CDR2 SYGVKD. V gave up 0 bases and J gave up 4 bases; unmatched junction bases: 14. CDR3 length: 19 residues. CDR3: CAISESIRASGGSKYEQYF. Here the CDR3 DNA reads TGTGCCATCAGTGAGTCGATTAGGGCTAGCGGGGGGTCGAAATACGAGCAGTACTTC.

There are many counts of this clone. The rearrangement joins TRBV4-3 to TRBJ1-2; D might be TRBD1 (6 bases). Germline CDR1 LGHNA, CDR2 YSLEER. Trimming removed 3 bases at V and 8 bases at J, with 10 bases between. This CDR3 comprises 12 residues. The CDR3 loop reads CASSQGAVGYTF. The CDR3, as DNA: TGCGCCAGCAGCCAGGGGGCCGTGGGCTACACCTTC.

The chain is built from TRBV4-1 and TRBJ2-7, with 9 bases aligning to TRBD1. V lost 1 base to trimming and J lost 7 bases; unmatched junction nucleotides: 8. The CDR3 contains 15 residues. Looked up from germline, CDR1 is MGHRA and CDR2 is YSYEKL. CDR3 region: CASSQVNRGLEEQYF. The CDR3 coding sequence is TGCGCCAGCAGCCAAGTAAACAGGGGGCTAGAAGAGCAGTACTTC.

The sample holds many counts of this clone. The V and J genes are TRBV7-9 and TRBJ1-1; D is possibly TRBD1 (6 bases). Germline-derived CDR1 and CDR2 are SEHNR and FQNEAQ (reference sequence). V lost 5 bases and J 8 bases, leaving 6 bases between the germline ends. This CDR3 contains 10 residues. In nucleotides, the CDR3 is TGTGCCAGCAGCGGACAGGAAGCTTTCTTT. Translating gives CASSGQEAFF.

Many counts were recorded for this clone. Other DNA variants within this sample encode the same CDR3. The rearrangement uses TRBV9 and TRBJ2-7; no firm D call. Deletions cut 4 bases from V and 2 bases from J, with 16 bases between. This CDR3 has 15 residues. Germline CDR1 reads SGDLS; CDR2 reads YYNGEE. CDR3 region: CASSIKQKTAYEQYF. The CDR3 DNA reads TGTGCCAGCAGCATCAAACAGAAGACGGCCTACGAGCAGTACTTC.

This clone was observed at least ten times. This sample includes further DNA sequences coding for the same CDR3. This chain connects TRBV9 to TRBJ2-7; 9 positions match TRBD1. The CDR3 has 15 amino acids. J gave up 2 bases and V 6 bases, and 9 bases lay outside the gene matches. Germline assignment: CDR1 SGDLS and CDR2 YYNGEE. The CDR3 sequence is CASIFGQGTAYEQYF. In DNA, the CDR3 is TGTGCCAGCATCTTCGGACAGGGGACGGCCTACGAGCAGTACTTC.

This clone was picked up many times. The rearrangement links TRBV19 to TRBJ1-4, with 7 bases matching TRBD1. The J segment lost 7 bases and the V segment lost 5 bases, leaving 10 bases of the junction unmatched. There are 15 residues in the CDR3. Germline V gene lookup returns CDR1 LNHDA and CDR2 SQIVND (reference sequence). CDR3 sequence reads: CASSVPGQKTEKLFF. CDR3 DNA: TGTGCCAGTAGTGTACCGGGACAGAAAACTGAAAAACTGTTTTTT.

This clone occurred many times. V gene TRBV28 combines with J gene TRBJ2-6; possibly TRBD1 for D (5 bases). The CDR3 runs 19 residues. The V end was cut by 2 bases, the J end by 0 bases, with 17 bases between. Germline CDR1 MDHEN, CDR2 SYDVKM. The CDR3: CASSLKLGQESSGANVLTF. The CDR3 DNA is TGTGCCAGCAGTTTAAAGTTGGGGCAGGAAAGCTCTGGGGCCAACGTCCTGACTTTC.

There are many counts of this clone. This chain uses TRBV19 with TRBJ2-3, with 7 positions matching TRBD2. Germline trimming cut 6 bases from V and 6 bases from J; bases unmatched to any gene: 12. The CDR3 runs to 15 residues. Germline V gene sequence: CDR1 LNHDA, CDR2 SQIVND (reference sequence). The CDR3 DNA is TGTGCCAGTAGGAGGTTAGGACTAGTTCGTGATACGCAGTATTTT. Translated: CASRRLGLVRDTQYF.

This clone was detected ten times or more. This sequence joins TRBV27 and TRBJ2-6, with TRBD1 as a possible D gene (6 bases). Trimming cost V 6 bases and J 2 bases, with 20 bases left between them. Germline values: CDR1 MNHEY, CDR2 SMNVEV (reference sequence). CDR3 length: 18 residues. CDR3 DNA: TGTGCCAGCAGCCTTATAGACAGGCTCCGAACTGGGGCCAACGTCCTGACTTTC. Its protein is CASSLIDRLRTGANVLTF.

This clone was recorded many times. The rearrangement uses TRBV7-9 and TRBJ1-1; 7 nucleotides agree with TRBD1. V dropped 5 bases and J dropped 2; count of bases not matched to a gene: 17. The CDR3 extends over 18 amino acids. Germline loops: CDR1 SEHNR, CDR2 FQNEAQ (reference sequence). The CDR3, as DNA: TGTGCCAGCAGCGCCCGGGACAGAATCTTAGGCCTAAACACTGAAGCTTTCTTT. It codes for CASSARDRILGLNTEAFF.

This clone occurred many times. This chain uses TRBV4-2 with TRBJ2-7; TRBD2 might be the D (6 bases). The CDR3 runs 17 residues. The V gene lost 0 bases and the J gene lost 0 bases, with 15 bases spanning the gap. CDR1 is LGHNA, CDR2 YNFKEQ, per germline. The CDR3 is CASSQDEPRDFSYEQYF. The CDR3 DNA is TGTGCCAGCAGCCAAGATGAGCCTAGGGACTTCTCCTACGAGCAGTACTTC.